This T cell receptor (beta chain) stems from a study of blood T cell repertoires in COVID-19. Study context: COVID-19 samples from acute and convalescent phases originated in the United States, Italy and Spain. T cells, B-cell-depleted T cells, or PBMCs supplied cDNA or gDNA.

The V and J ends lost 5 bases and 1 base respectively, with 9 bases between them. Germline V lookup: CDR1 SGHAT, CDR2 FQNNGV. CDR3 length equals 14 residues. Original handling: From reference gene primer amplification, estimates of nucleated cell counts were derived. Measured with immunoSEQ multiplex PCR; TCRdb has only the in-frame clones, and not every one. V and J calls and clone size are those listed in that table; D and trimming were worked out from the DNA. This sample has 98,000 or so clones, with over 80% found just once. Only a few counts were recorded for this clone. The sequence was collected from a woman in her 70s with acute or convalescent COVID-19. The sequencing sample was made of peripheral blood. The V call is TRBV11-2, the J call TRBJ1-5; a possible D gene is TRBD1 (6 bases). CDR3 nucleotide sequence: TGTGCCAGCAGCCGTACAGGGAGCAATCAGCCCCAGCATTTT. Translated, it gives CASSRTGSNQPQHF.